Described below is a single T cell receptor beta chain sequence and its context. This entry belongs to a study of identifying expanded T cells in peripheral blood. V lost 5 bases to trimming and J lost 3 bases; unmatched junction nucleotides: 12. The germline CDR1 and CDR2 sequences are SGHTA and FQGNSA. The CDR3 runs to 16 residues. The table came from immunoSEQ multiplex PCR; TCRdb's copy has only in-frame clones and leaves some out. This table has about 110,000 clones, about 89% appearing once. The sequenced material came from blood. The TCR originated in a person between 18 and 75 years old in good health. The rearrangement links TRBV7-2 to TRBJ2-7; 8 bases map to TRBD1. CDR3 DNA sequence: TGTGCCAGCAGCGATCGAGGTAGAGACAGGGGCTACGAGCAGTACTTC. This gives the protein CASSDRGRDRGYEQYF.